This entry is about one TCR beta chain. Germline loops: CDR1 MGHDK, CDR2 SYGVNS. This CDR3 comprises 12 residues. Trimming stripped 4 bases from V and 2 bases from J, with 4 bases between. The data were obtained in a study of CD8 T cells in Susac syndrome. RNA in amounts of roughly 0.5 to 1 ug was reverse transcribed with random hexamers. TCRdb analysed the immunoSEQ multiplex PCR reads with MiXCR anew, one entry per CDR3 protein. The sample includes 150,000 to 180,000 distinct CDR3 sequences, approximately 93% of them seen just once. The authors sequenced TCR beta from blood CD8+ and CD4+ T cells. Bulk CD8+ and CD4+ cells came from magnetic negative isolation; CD8+ TEMRA by FACS.

Sequences were obtained from CD8+ T cells from PBMCs. The rearrangement links TRBV25-1 to TRBJ2-3; D unclear. The TCR originated in a human donor with multiple sclerosis. This chain's CDR3 is CASSVTTDTQYF. CDR3 nucleotide sequence: TGTGCCAGCAGTGTAACCACAGATACGCAGTATTTT.